Detailed here is one T cell receptor beta chain. This specimen comes from a study of cytomegalovirus exposure and HLA in healthy donors. Trimming shortened V by 0 bases and J by 0 bases, and 12 bases separated the two germline ends. The CDR3 contains 17 residues. The germline CDR1 and CDR2 sequences are SGHVS and FNYEAQ. The PCR ran on 60 Vbeta and 13 Jbeta primers. Profiled with immunoSEQ multiplex PCR; TCRdb holds only in-frame clones, not every one. The table shows approximately 77,000 clones, with around three quarters occurring only once. Sequenced sample: PBMCs. This clonotype was obtained from a man aged 40-49 years in good health and CMV-seronegative. This rearrangement joins TRBV7-6 to TRBJ1-3; possible D gene TRBD1, 6 bases. The CDR3 protein is CASSLAAGAYSGNTIYF. The DNA of the CDR3 is TGTGCCAGCAGCTTAGCGGCAGGGGCCTACTCTGGAAACACCATATATTTT.